One sample yielded the 27 T cell receptor beta chains listed below, sequenced in a study of vaccination and CD4 T cells after COVID-19. Sequenced with the Oncomine TCR Beta short-read assay was DNA taken from cultured CD4+ T cells. TCRdb processed the PCR reads anew with MiXCR; each CDR3 protein has one entry. The sample records over 10,000 distinct CDR3 sequences, 50% to 55% being singletons. Treatment: approximately 11-day PBMC culture with coronavirus spike peptide pools or control peptides (ViraFEST assay). Their antigens are not known. Sequencing was done on a sample of CD4+ T cells from blood, cultured in vitro. The source is a human donor who had recovered from COVID-19.

This clonotype was detected a few times. The chain recombines TRBV18 with TRBJ1-1; possibly TRBD1 for D (5 bases). The V end was cut by 0 bases, the J end by 3 bases, with 11 bases between. Germline CDR1 KGHSH, CDR2 LQKENI. This CDR3 comprises 15 residues. The CDR3 DNA reads TGTGCCAGCTCACCACCGGGGCACCGGGACACTGAAGCTTTCTTT. Protein sequence: CASSPPGHRDTEAFF.

The chain carries TRBV11-2 and TRBJ2-7; perhaps D is TRBD1 or TRBD2 (6 bases each). Germline V gives CDR1 SGHAT, CDR2 FQNNGV. Trimming took 8 bases from V and 3 from J, leaving 11 bases between them. CDR3 length: 12 residues. The CDR3 DNA reads TGTGCCAGCCGGGGGCGGAACTACGAGCAGTACTTC. Amino acids: CASRGRNYEQYF.

This rearrangement joins TRBV5-4 to TRBJ2-3, with D possibly matching TRBD1 (6 bases). The V end lost 7 bases, the J end lost 4 bases, and 19 bases lay between the germline ends. Germline V lookup: CDR1 SGHNT, CDR2 YYREEE (reference sequence). This CDR3 region has 15 residues. DNA for the CDR3: TGTGCCAGCCGACAGGAAATGGGGCGGGCAGATACGCAGTATTTT. Amino acid sequence: CASRQEMGRADTQYF.

This clonotype was detected only a few times. This rearrangement joins TRBV6-1 to TRBJ1-5; 8 bases align to TRBD1. The germline CDR1 and CDR2 sequences are MNHNS and SASEGT. V shed 10 bases and J 1 base; nucleotides not matched to a gene: 15. The CDR3 totals 17 residues. The CDR3 DNA reads as TGTGCCAACTCCCATTTGACAGGGGTGAGGAGCAATCAGCCCCAGCATTTT. Encoded protein: CANSHLTGVRSNQPQHF.

The chain couples TRBV4-1 to TRBJ1-4, with TRBD1 matching 7 bases. With V trimmed by 3 bases and J by 11 bases, 15 bases remained unmatched. The length of the CDR3 is 16 residues. Germline lookup yields CDR1 MGHRA and CDR2 YSYEKL. The CDR3 loop reads CASSHLQPGTAEKLFF. CDR3 sequence (DNA): TGCGCCAGCAGCCATCTTCAACCCGGGACAGCGGAGAAACTGTTTTTT.

The V gene is TRBV6-2 or TRBV6-3, the J gene TRBJ2-1, with 11 bases lining up with TRBD2. The V gene's germline CDR1 is MNHEY and CDR2 SVGEGT. The junction had 2 bases not matched to a gene; V was cut back by 4 bases and J by 6 bases. This CDR3 contains 14 residues. The CDR3 reads CASSLAGGRNEQFF. In DNA form, the CDR3 reads TGTGCCAGCAGTTTAGCGGGGGGGCGCAATGAGCAGTTCTTC.

The CDR3 coding sequence is TGTGCCAGCAGTATCGGCAATTCACCCCTCCACTTT. Encoded protein: CASSIGNSPLHF. This chain connects TRBV12-3 or TRBV12-4 to TRBJ1-6; D gene uncertain. CDR3 length: 12 amino acids. Trimming pared 5 bases from V and 7 bases from J, leaving 6 bases between.

The chain combines TRBV7-8 with TRBJ2-1, with 8 bases aligning to TRBD2. From germline, CDR1 is SGHVS and CDR2 FQNEAQ. The V and J ends lost 5 bases and 3 bases, in that order; junction bases with no gene match: 6. The CDR3 loop spans 15 amino acids. This CDR3 reads CASSASSGYYNEQFF. The CDR3 DNA follows: TGTGCCAGCAGCGCTTCTAGCGGGTACTACAATGAGCAGTTCTTC.

V usage is TRBV25-1 and J usage is TRBJ2-7, with D unresolved. Between the trimmed V and J ends, which lost 2 bases and 3 bases, there was a span of 5 bases. Looked up from germline, CDR1 is MGHDK and CDR2 is SYGVNS. The CDR3 is 12 amino acids. CDR3 protein: CASSETHYEQYF. The CDR3 nucleotides are TGTGCCAGCAGTGAAACCCACTACGAGCAGTACTTC.

The rearrangement links TRBV6-1 to TRBJ2-2; D gene uncertain. The CDR3 covers 12 residues. Germline V lookup: CDR1 MNHNS, CDR2 SASEGT. Trimming removed 5 bases at V and 5 bases at J, with 6 bases between. This CDR3 is CASSRSTGELFF. The CDR3 DNA reads TGTGCCAGCAGTAGATCAACCGGGGAGCTGTTTTTT.

The rearrangement uses TRBV11-2 and TRBJ2-1; D unclear. Germline V CDR1 and CDR2: SGHAT, FQNNGV. V lost 1 base and J lost 6, with 16 bases in between. This CDR3 contains 16 residues. CDR3 sequence: CASSLAGRKVGNEQFF. CDR3 sequence (DNA): TGTGCCAGCAGCTTAGCTGGGCGGAAGGTTGGCAATGAGCAGTTCTTC.

The chain joins TRBV12-3 or TRBV12-4 to TRBJ1-1; D gene ambiguous. This CDR3 spans 13 amino acids. The V and J ends lost 8 bases and 0 bases respectively, with 10 bases between them. The CDR3 spells CASYSYLNTEAFF. CDR3 nucleotides: TGTGCCAGCTACTCCTACCTGAACACTGAAGCTTTCTTT.

Only a few counts were recorded for this clonotype. The rearrangement joins TRBV10-3 to TRBJ1-6; D is undetermined. The germline V gene has CDR1 ENHRY and CDR2 SYGVKD. The V gene lost 3 bases and the J gene lost 0 bases, with 9 bases spanning the gap. The CDR3 length is 16 residues. This chain's CDR3 is CAISDPVGSYNSPLHF. CDR3 bases: TGTGCCATCAGTGACCCCGTTGGCTCCTATAATTCACCCCTCCACTTT.

The chain carries TRBV15 and TRBJ1-5; the D is unclear. The CDR3 totals 17 residues. The germline V gene has CDR1 LNHNV and CDR2 YYDKDF (reference sequence). The V gene lost 0 bases and the J gene lost 1 base, with 13 bases spanning the gap. This CDR3 is CATSRESAGKSNQPQHF. The CDR3 region has the DNA TGTGCCACCAGCAGAGAGTCGGCGGGAAAGAGCAATCAGCCCCAGCATTTT. The full variable domain, completed using reference TRBV15 and TRBJ1-5, is DAMVIQNPRYQVTQFGKPVTLSCSQTLNHNVMYWYQQKSSQAPKLLFHYYDKDFNNEADTPDNFQSRRPNTSFCFLDIRSPGLGDTAMYLCATSRESAGKSNQPQHFGDGTRLSIL.

The chain combines TRBV6-1 with TRBJ1-2; no clear D. This CDR3 is 11 amino acids long. Germline V gene lookup returns CDR1 MNHNS and CDR2 SASEGT. Trimming removed 4 bases at V and 7 bases at J, with 7 bases between. The DNA of the CDR3 is TGTGCCAGCAGTGCTGGGGTTGGCTACACCTTC. Amino acid sequence: CASSAGVGYTF.

The V and J genes are TRBV5-1 and TRBJ1-1; no clear D gene. The CDR3 runs 13 residues. Germline V gene data show CDR1 as SGHRS and CDR2 as YFSETQ. The V and J ends lost 4 bases and 1 base respectively, with 8 bases between them. CDR3 in DNA: TGCGCCAGCAGCCTCACGGGGAACACTGAAGCTTTCTTT. Translation gives CASSLTGNTEAFF.

The chain employs TRBV18 and TRBJ2-3; 11 nucleotides agree with TRBD2. This CDR3 has 16 amino acids. The V gene's germline CDR1 is KGHSH and CDR2 LQKENI. Trimming cost V 3 bases and J 2 bases; bases outside gene matches: 4. The CDR3 sequence is CASSPMTSGVTDTQYF. The CDR3, as DNA: TGTGCCAGCTCACCGATGACTAGCGGGGTCACAGATACGCAGTATTTT.

V and J are TRBV6-5 and TRBJ1-1; 10 nucleotides match TRBD1. CDR1 and CDR2 (germline): MNHEY, SVGAGI. V lost 2 bases, J lost 5 bases, and 5 bases stayed unmatched. The CDR3 contains 15 residues. The CDR3 region is CASSYHGQGGTEAFF. CDR3 in DNA: TGTGCCAGCAGTTACCACGGACAGGGGGGGACTGAAGCTTTCTTT.

This chain links TRBV12-3 or TRBV12-4 with TRBJ1-6; unclear D gene. The CDR3 consists of 13 residues. The V end lost 5 bases, the J end lost 5 bases, and 7 bases lay between the germline ends. The CDR3 region is CASSGGDNSPLHF. CDR3 sequence (DNA): TGTGCCAGCAGTGGCGGGGATAATTCACCCCTCCACTTT.

The chain employs TRBV2 and TRBJ1-2; the D gene is possibly TRBD1 (5 bases). The length of the CDR3 is 14 residues. Germline V gene sequence: CDR1 SNHLY, CDR2 FYNNEI. With 4 bases removed from V and 2 bases from J, the gap between germline ends came to 11 bases. As DNA, the CDR3 is TGTGCCAGCAGTGCGGTTGGGGCGAACTATGGCTACACCTTC. Protein sequence: CASSAVGANYGYTF.

The CDR3 DNA reads TGCAGCGTTGACCAGGGCCCCAACACTGAAGCTTTCTTT. Encoded protein: CSVDQGPNTEAFF. The chain is built from TRBV29-1 and TRBJ1-1; TRBD1 is a possible D gene (5 bases). CDR3 length: 13 amino acids. Trimming left V 3 bases short and J 2 bases short, with 10 bases between. Germline lookup yields CDR1 SQVTM and CDR2 ANQGSEA. The whole variable domain, filled in from reference TRBV29-1 and TRBJ1-1, reads SAVISQKPSRDICQRGTSLTIQCQVDSQVTMMFWYRQQPGQSLTLIATANQGSEATYESGFVIDKFPISRPNLTFSTLTVSNMSPEDSSIYLCSVDQGPNTEAFFGQGTRLTVV.

V is TRBV3-1 and J is TRBJ1-2; 8 bases agree with TRBD1. CDR3 length equals 15 residues. Germline CDR1 and CDR2: LGHDT and YNNKEL (reference sequence). Unmatched junction bases numbered 7, after V lost 0 bases and J lost 7 bases. The CDR3 coding sequence is TGTGCCAGCAGCCAAGATTGGAACAGGGGGTTTGGCTACACCTTC. Residues: CASSQDWNRGFGYTF.

The chain has TRBV6-5 and TRBJ2-2; TRBD2 matches 9 bases. V shed 1 base and J 7 bases; nucleotides not matched to a gene: 7. This CDR3 contains 16 residues. The germline V gene has CDR1 MNHEY and CDR2 SVGAGI. CDR3 DNA sequence: TGTGCCAGCAGTTACTTGCGGGGGGGCCGTAGCGGGGAGCTGTTTTTT. Encoded protein: CASSYLRGGRSGELFF.

This clonotype has a single count. The chain employs TRBV7-9 and TRBJ2-5, with 7 positions matching TRBD2. Germline assignment: CDR1 SEHNR and CDR2 FQNEAQ (reference sequence). The V gene end was trimmed by 5 bases and the J gene end by 1 base; junction bases not matched to a gene: 7. The CDR3 consists of 15 residues. Here the CDR3 reads CASSPRGGLQETQYF. Here the CDR3 DNA reads TGTGCCAGCAGCCCCCGGGGAGGGCTCCAAGAGACCCAGTACTTC.

The chain combines TRBV6-1 with TRBJ2-7; 9 bases fit TRBD1. Losses at the gene ends were 6 bases for V and 5 bases for J; bases not matched to a gene: 8. CDR1 and CDR2 (germline): MNHNS, SASEGT. The CDR3 extends over 14 amino acids. This CDR3 reads CASRPRDRENEQYF. In DNA form, the CDR3 reads TGTGCCAGCAGACCCCGGGACAGGGAAAACGAGCAGTACTTC.

The gene calls are TRBV6-1 and TRBJ1-5, with D possibly matching TRBD1 (6 bases). Trimming took off 6 bases at V and 4 bases at J, with 10 bases between the two ends. CDR1 and CDR2 (germline): MNHNS, SASEGT. The CDR3 runs 13 residues. CDR3 DNA sequence: TGTGCCAGCAGCACTACAGGGAATCAGCCCCAGCATTTT. Translation gives CASSTTGNQPQHF.

CDR3 loop: CASSRLVGETQYF. The DNA of the CDR3 is TGTGCCAGCAGCCGACTAGTCGGGGAGACCCAGTACTTC. This chain joins TRBV2 and TRBJ2-5; D perhaps matches TRBD2 (6 bases). The CDR3 contains 13 residues. V lost 6 bases, J lost 5 bases, and 13 bases lay in between. The V gene's germline CDR1 is SNHLY and CDR2 FYNNEI.